This TCR beta chain was sequenced in a study of blood T cells in healthy people across ages. Trimming cost V 6 bases and J 11 bases; bases outside gene matches: 21. This CDR3 is built from 16 residues. Germline V gives CDR1 MNHEY, CDR2 SVGAGI. Primed by a sample-barcoded 5' primer and a J-beta primer mix, a second PCR proceeded for about 7 to 12 cycles. MiXCR was run by TCRdb on the 5' RACE reads, yielding one entry per CDR3 protein. The table includes hundreds of thousands of distinct CDR3 sequences, roughly 50% detected once. The sequenced material came from blood. The clonotype originates from an elderly man in good health. The rearrangement uses TRBV6-5 and TRBJ2-5; 7 positions match TRBD2. The CDR3 region is CASRAGGNPKYNEQYF. CDR3 nucleotides: TGTGCCAGCAGAGCCGGGGGGAACCCCAAATACAATGAGCAGTACTTC.